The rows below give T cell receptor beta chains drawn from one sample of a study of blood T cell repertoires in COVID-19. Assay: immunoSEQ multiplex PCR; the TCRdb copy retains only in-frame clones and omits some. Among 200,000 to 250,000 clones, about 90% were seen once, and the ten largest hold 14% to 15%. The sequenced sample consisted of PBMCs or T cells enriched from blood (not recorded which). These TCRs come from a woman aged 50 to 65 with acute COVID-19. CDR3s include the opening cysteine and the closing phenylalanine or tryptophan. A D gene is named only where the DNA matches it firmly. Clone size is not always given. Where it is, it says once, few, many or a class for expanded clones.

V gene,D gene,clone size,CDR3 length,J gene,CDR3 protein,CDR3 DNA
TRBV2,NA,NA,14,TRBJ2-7,CASKEKGGDYEQYF,TGTGCCAGCAAGGAAAAAGGAGGGGACTACGAGCAGTACTTC
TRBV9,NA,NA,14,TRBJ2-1,CASSTEPLAYEQFF,TGTGCCAGCAGCACCGAGCCGCTAGCCTATGAGCAGTTCTTC
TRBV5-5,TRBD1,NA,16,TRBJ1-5,CASSWGQRVSNQPQHF,TGTGCCAGCAGCTGGGGACAGCGAGTTAGCAATCAGCCCCAGCATTTT
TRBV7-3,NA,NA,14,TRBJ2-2,CASSLRQNTGELFF,TGTGCCAGCAGCCTCAGACAAAACACCGGGGAGCTGTTTTTT
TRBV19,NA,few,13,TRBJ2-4,CASSAMGGNIQYF,TGTGCCAGTAGTGCTATGGGCGGGAACATTCAGTACTTC
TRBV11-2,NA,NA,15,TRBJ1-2,CASSLDHQGNYGYTF,TGTGCCAGCAGCTTAGATCATCAGGGTAACTATGGCTACACCTTC
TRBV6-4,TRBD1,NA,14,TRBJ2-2,CASSRDRGPGELFF,TGTGCCAGTAGCCGGGACAGGGGACCCGGGGAGCTGTTTTTT
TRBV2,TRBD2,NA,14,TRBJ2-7,CASSPSGIRYEQYF,TGTGCCAGCAGTCCAAGCGGGATCCGATACGAGCAGTACTTC
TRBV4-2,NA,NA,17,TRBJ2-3,CASSQDSRVPSTDTQYF,TGTGCCAGCAGCCAAGATTCGAGGGTCCCTAGCACAGATACGCAGTATTTT
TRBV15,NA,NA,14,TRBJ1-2,CATKEGTGGGGYTF,TGTGCCACCAAGGAAGGCACTGGAGGAGGGGGCTACACCTTC
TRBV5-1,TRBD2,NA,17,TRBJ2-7,CASSLFTSAISSYEQYF,TGCGCCAGCAGCTTGTTTACTAGCGCAATTAGCTCCTACGAGCAGTACTTC
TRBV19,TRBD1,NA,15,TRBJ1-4,CASSKGRQGGEKLFF,TGTGCCAGTAGTAAGGGGCGACAGGGTGGCGAAAAACTGTTTTTT
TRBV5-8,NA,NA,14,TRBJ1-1,CASSMGSSRTEAFF,TGTGCCAGCAGCATGGGGAGCAGCCGCACTGAAGCTTTCTTT
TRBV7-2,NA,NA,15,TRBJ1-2,CASSLARKQPYGYTF,TGTGCCAGCAGCTTAGCAAGGAAACAGCCCTATGGCTACACCTTC
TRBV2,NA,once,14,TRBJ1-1,CASSERGDESEAFF,TGTGCCAGCAGTGAACGGGGGGATGAGTCTGAAGCTTTCTTT
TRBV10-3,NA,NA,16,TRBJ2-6,CAIRDSFNSGANVLTF,TGTGCCATCAGGGACAGTTTTAACTCTGGGGCCAACGTCCTGACTTTC
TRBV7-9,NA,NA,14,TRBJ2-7,CASTAIGRIYEQYF,TGTGCCAGCACCGCGATAGGCAGGATCTACGAGCAGTACTTC
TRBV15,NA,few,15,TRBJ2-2,CATSRGRRADGELFF,TGTGCCACCAGCAGGGGTCGGCGGGCCGACGGGGAGCTGTTTTTT
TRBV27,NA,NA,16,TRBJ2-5,CASSFSVFGHQETQYF,TGTGCCAGCAGTTTTTCAGTTTTTGGCCACCAAGAGACCCAGTACTTC
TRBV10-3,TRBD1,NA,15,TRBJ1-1,CAINPGQGMNTEAFF,TGTGCCATCAATCCGGGACAGGGTATGAACACTGAAGCTTTCTTT
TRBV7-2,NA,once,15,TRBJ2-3,CASSLGLGITDTQYF,TGTGCCAGCAGCTTAGGGCTCGGGATAACAGATACGCAGTATTTT
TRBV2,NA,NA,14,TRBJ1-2,CASSARQARYGYTF,TGTGCCAGCAGTGCCCGACAGGCCCGCTATGGCTACACCTTC
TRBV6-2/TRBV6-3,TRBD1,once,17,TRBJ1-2,CASSYSGIRQGAGGYTF,TGTGCCAGCAGTTACTCGGGGATCCGACAGGGGGCCGGAGGCTACACCTTC
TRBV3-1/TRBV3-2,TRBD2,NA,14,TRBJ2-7,CASSQIAGPYEQYF,TGTGCCAGCAGCCAAATAGCGGGGCCATACGAGCAGTACTTC
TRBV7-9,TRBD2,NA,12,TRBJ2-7,CASGAGGYEQYF,TGTGCCAGCGGGGCGGGGGGGTACGAGCAGTACTTC
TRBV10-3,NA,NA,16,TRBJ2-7,CAISGAPVASAYEQYF,TGTGCCATCAGTGGGGCCCCGGTGGCCTCCGCCTACGAGCAGTACTTC
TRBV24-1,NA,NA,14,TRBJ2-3,CATSEHGGTDTQYF,TGTGCCACCAGTGAACATGGTGGCACAGATACGCAGTATTTT
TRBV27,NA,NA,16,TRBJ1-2,CASISGDRSLRDGYTF,TGTGCCAGCATCTCCGGGGATAGGTCCTTAAGGGATGGCTACACCTTC
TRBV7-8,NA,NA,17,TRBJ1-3,CASSLVGWSSGRNTIYF,TGTGCCAGCAGCTTAGTTGGGTGGTCCTCAGGGCGAAACACCATATATTTT
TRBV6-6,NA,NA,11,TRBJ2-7,CASSYRYEQYF,TGTGCCAGCAGTTACCGCTACGAGCAGTACTTC
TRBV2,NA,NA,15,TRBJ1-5,CASSSGGARGQPQHF,TGTGCCAGCAGCTCCGGAGGGGCAAGAGGTCAGCCCCAGCATTTT
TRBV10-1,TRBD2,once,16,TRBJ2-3,CASSGGLAGAGDTQYF,TGCGCCAGCAGTGGGGGACTAGCGGGAGCGGGAGATACGCAGTATTTT
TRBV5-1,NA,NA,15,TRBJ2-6,CASSLRGPFSGVLTF,TGCGCCAGCAGCCTACGCGGACCCTTTTCGGGAGTCCTGACTTTC
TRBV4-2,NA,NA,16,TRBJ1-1,CASSPPVQGEDTEAFF,TGTGCCAGCAGCCCCCCGGTTCAGGGCGAAGACACTGAAGCTTTCTTT
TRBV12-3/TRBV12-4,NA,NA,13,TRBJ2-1,CASSSPSYNEQFF,TGTGCCAGCAGTTCCCCGTCCTACAATGAGCAGTTCTTC
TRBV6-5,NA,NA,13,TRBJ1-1,CASSPWGGAEAFF,TGTGCCAGCAGTCCCTGGGGGGGGGCTGAAGCTTTCTTT
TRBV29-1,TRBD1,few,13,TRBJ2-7,CSAGTGENYEQYF,TGCAGCGCAGGGACAGGGGAAAACTACGAGCAGTACTTC
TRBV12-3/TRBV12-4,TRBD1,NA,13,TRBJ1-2,CASSRTRGQGYTF,TGTGCCAGCAGCCGGACCAGGGGGCAGGGCTACACCTTC
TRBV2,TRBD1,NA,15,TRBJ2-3,CASRGGGTGTDTQYF,TGTGCCAGCAGAGGTGGTGGGACAGGGACAGATACGCAGTATTTT
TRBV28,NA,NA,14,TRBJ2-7,CASSSTGTSYEQYF,TGTGCCAGCAGTTCCACAGGTACCTCCTACGAGCAGTACTTC
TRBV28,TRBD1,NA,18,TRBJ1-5,CASSQTGFGLRSNQPQHF,TGTGCCAGCAGTCAGACAGGGTTCGGGCTCCGAAGCAATCAGCCCCAGCATTTT
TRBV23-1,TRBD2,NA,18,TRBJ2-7,CASSQSGGPGLDRYEQYF,TGCGCCAGCAGTCAATCGGGGGGACCGGGACTAGATCGGTACGAGCAGTACTTC
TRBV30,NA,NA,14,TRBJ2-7,CAWSVGGSTYEQYF,TGTGCCTGGAGTGTAGGCGGCAGCACCTACGAGCAGTACTTC
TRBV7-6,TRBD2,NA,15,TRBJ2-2,CASSFGTSGTGELFF,TGTGCCAGCAGCTTTGGGACTAGCGGGACCGGGGAGCTGTTTTTT
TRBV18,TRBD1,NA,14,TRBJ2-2,CASFNRGQTGELFF,TGTGCCAGCTTCAACAGGGGGCAAACCGGGGAGCTGTTTTTT
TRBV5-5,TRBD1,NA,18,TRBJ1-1,CASSFRGPESTWNTEAFF,TGTGCCAGCAGCTTCAGGGGGCCCGAGTCTACCTGGAACACTGAAGCTTTCTTT
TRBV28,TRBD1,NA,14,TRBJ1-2,CASRPQGAQGGYTF,TGTGCCAGCAGGCCACAGGGGGCCCAGGGGGGCTACACCTTC
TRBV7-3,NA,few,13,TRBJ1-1,CASSPQGNTEAFF,TGTGCCAGCAGCCCACAGGGTAACACTGAAGCTTTCTTT
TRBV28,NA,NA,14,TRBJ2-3,CASSLLLGTDTQYF,TGTGCCAGCAGTCTATTACTAGGCACAGATACGCAGTATTTT
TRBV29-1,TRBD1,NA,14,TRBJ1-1,CSATKGGQGTEAFF,TGCAGCGCAACGAAGGGGGGACAGGGGACTGAAGCTTTCTTT
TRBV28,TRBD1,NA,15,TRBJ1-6,CASSLGDRVNSPLHF,TGTGCCAGCAGTTTAGGGGACAGGGTAAATTCACCCCTCCACTTT
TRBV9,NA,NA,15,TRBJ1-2,CASSVESGPNYGYTF,TGTGCCAGCAGCGTAGAGAGCGGGCCTAACTATGGCTACACCTTC
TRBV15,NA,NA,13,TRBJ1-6,CATSRDSGSPLHF,TGTGCCACCAGCAGAGATTCAGGGTCACCCCTCCACTTT
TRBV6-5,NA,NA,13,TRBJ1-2,CASSVAGRDGYTF,TGTGCCAGCAGCGTAGCGGGACGGGATGGCTACACCTTC
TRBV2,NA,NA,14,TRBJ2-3,CASSTTRFVDTQYF,TGTGCCAGCAGTACGACTAGATTTGTAGATACGCAGTATTTT
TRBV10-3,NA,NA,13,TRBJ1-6,CAISAQGSSPLHF,TGTGCCATCAGTGCACAGGGAAGCTCACCCCTCCACTTT
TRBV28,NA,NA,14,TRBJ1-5,CASSSTGTEQPQHF,TGTGCCAGCAGCTCCACAGGGACGGAACAGCCCCAGCATTTT
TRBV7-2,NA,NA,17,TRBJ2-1,CASSSRRRGSSYNEQFF,TGTGCCAGCAGCTCCCGGAGGAGAGGAAGCTCCTACAATGAGCAGTTCTTC
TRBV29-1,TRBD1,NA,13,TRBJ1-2,CSVEEEGANGYTF,TGCAGCGTTGAAGAGGAGGGGGCGAATGGCTACACCTTC
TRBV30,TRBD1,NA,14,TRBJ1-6,CAWSQTGGNSPLHF,TGTGCCTGGAGTCAGACAGGGGGTAATTCACCCCTCCACTTT